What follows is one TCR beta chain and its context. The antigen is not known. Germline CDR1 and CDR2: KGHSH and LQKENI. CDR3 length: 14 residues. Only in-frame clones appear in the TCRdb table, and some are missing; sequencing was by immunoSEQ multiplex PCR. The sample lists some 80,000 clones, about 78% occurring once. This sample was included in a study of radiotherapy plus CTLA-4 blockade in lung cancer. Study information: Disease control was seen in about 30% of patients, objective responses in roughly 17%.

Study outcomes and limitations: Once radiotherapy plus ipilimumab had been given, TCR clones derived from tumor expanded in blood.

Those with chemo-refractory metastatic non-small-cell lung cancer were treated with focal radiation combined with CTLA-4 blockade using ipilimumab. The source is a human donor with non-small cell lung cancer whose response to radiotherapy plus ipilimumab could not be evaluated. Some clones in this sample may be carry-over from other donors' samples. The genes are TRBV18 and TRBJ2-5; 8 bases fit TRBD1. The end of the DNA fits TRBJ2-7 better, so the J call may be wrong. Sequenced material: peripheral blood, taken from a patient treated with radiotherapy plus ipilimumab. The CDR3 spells CASSPGQETYEQYF. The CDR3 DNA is TGTGCCAGCTCACCGGGACAGGAGACCTACGAGCAGTACTTC.